Listed below are T cell receptor beta chains from one sample, sequenced in a study of T cell responses to AZD1222 COVID-19 vaccine. Sequenced by immunoSEQ multiplex PCR; TCRdb stores in-frame clones only, minus some. The sample holds around 170,000 clones, approximately 91% seen once. The sample was peripheral blood, taken on day 0 of AZD1222 vaccination. These TCRs come from an adult in good health. The CDR3 runs from the conserved cysteine through the conserved F or W. A D gene is named only where the DNA matches it firmly. Not all rows give a size; the values are once, few, many and, for expanded clones, a class.

V gene	clone size	J gene	D gene	CDR3 protein	CDR3 DNA
TRBV28	.	TRBJ2-7	.	CASSLTPRAYEQYF	TGTGCCAGCAGTTTAACCCCCAGAGCCTACGAGCAGTACTTC
TRBV28	.	TRBJ1-4	TRBD1	CASSLPDRDTNEKLFF	TGTGCCAGCAGTTTACCCGACAGGGACACTAATGAAAAACTGTTTTTT
TRBV25-1	.	TRBJ1-1	.	CASSEYPGRNTEAFF	TGTGCCAGCAGTGAATATCCGGGCAGGAACACTGAAGCTTTCTTT
TRBV19	.	TRBJ1-6	.	CASTLRTGNSPLHF	TGTGCCAGTACCTTACGGACGGGGAATTCACCCCTCCACTTT
TRBV6-2/TRBV6-3	.	TRBJ2-3	.	CASSNRGGGHTDTQYF	TGTGCCAGCAGTAACCGTGGCGGGGGCCACACAGATACGCAGTATTTT
TRBV27	.	TRBJ1-1	TRBD1	CASSETGANTEAFF	TGTGCCAGCAGCGAAACAGGGGCGAACACTGAAGCTTTCTTT
TRBV27	once	TRBJ2-3	TRBD2	CASSLLAEDATDTQYF	TGTGCCAGCAGTTTACTAGCGGAGGACGCCACAGATACGCAGTATTTT
TRBV27	.	TRBJ2-6	.	CASSLWGAGANVLTF	TGTGCCAGCAGTTTATGGGGGGCTGGGGCCAACGTCCTGACTTTC
TRBV19	.	TRBJ1-6	.	CASSIEAAGSYNSPLHF	TGTGCCAGTAGTATTGAAGCGGCGGGCTCCTATAATTCACCCCTCCACTTT
TRBV3-1/TRBV3-2	.	TRBJ2-3	TRBD2	CASSQVSSGSTDTQYF	TGTGCCAGCAGCCAAGTGTCTAGCGGGAGCACAGATACGCAGTATTTT
TRBV6-2/TRBV6-3	.	TRBJ1-6	.	CASSPIGSYNSPLHF	TGTGCCAGCAGTCCGATAGGATCTTATAATTCACCCCTCCACTTT
TRBV7-2	once	TRBJ2-1	TRBD1	CASSLVARDRGNNEQFF	TGTGCCAGCAGCTTAGTGGCCCGGGACAGGGGAAACAATGAGCAGTTCTTC
TRBV27	few	TRBJ1-5	.	CASSLGDRQPQHF	TGTGCCAGCAGTTTAGGCGACAGACAGCCCCAGCATTTT
TRBV4-2	.	TRBJ2-1	TRBD2	CASSQVPSGRAGNEQFF	TGTGCCAGCAGCCAAGTACCGAGCGGGAGGGCCGGGAATGAGCAGTTCTTC
TRBV6-5	.	TRBJ1-1	.	CASSGREGYTQAFF	TGTGCCAGCAGCGGGAGGGAAGGGTACACTCAAGCTTTCTTT
TRBV7-9	.	TRBJ1-2	.	CASSLFSGETHGYTF	TGTGCCAGCAGCTTATTCTCGGGGGAAACTCATGGCTACACCTTC
TRBV9	once	TRBJ2-2	.	CASSVSTQNTGELFF	TGTGCCAGCAGCGTGTCGACACAAAACACCGGGGAGCTGTTTTTT
TRBV27	.	TRBJ1-1	.	CASSWPMEGRGTEAFF	TGTGCCAGCAGTTGGCCCATGGAGGGGAGGGGCACTGAAGCTTTCTTT
TRBV12-3/TRBV12-4	.	TRBJ2-1	.	CASSVGTYNEQFF	TGTGCCAGCAGTGTTGGTACCTACAATGAGCAGTTCTTC
TRBV5-1	.	TRBJ1-2	.	CASSLGIGGTNYGYTF	TGCGCCAGCAGCTTGGGTATAGGGGGGACTAACTATGGCTACACCTTC
TRBV10-3	.	TRBJ2-3	.	CAIRRAVLYKDTQYF	TGTGCCATCAGGCGGGCCGTCCTTTATAAAGATACGCAGTATTTT
TRBV5-1	.	TRBJ1-2	.	CASSLGEGSGYTF	TGCGCCAGCAGCTTGGGAGAGGGGAGCGGCTACACCTTC
TRBV9	.	TRBJ1-2	TRBD1	CATTPGTGRNGYTF	TGTGCAACCACACCCGGGACAGGGAGGAATGGCTACACCTTC
TRBV2	.	TRBJ2-6	.	CASSEGRGRSGANVLTF	TGTGCCAGCAGTGAGGGCAGAGGACGCTCTGGGGCCAACGTCCTGACTTTC
TRBV6-2/TRBV6-3	.	TRBJ1-1	.	CASSPVGSPNVEAFF	TGTGCCAGCAGTCCCGTCGGATCCCCTAACGTTGAAGCTTTCTTT
TRBV12-5	.	TRBJ1-1	.	CASGQSGTKNTEAFF	TGTGCTAGTGGCCAATCCGGGACAAAGAACACTGAAGCTTTCTTT
TRBV5-5	.	TRBJ1-1	.	CASSPGGGWSEAFF	TGTGCCAGCAGCCCGGGCGGGGGTTGGTCTGAAGCTTTCTTT
TRBV27	.	TRBJ1-5	.	CASSPPGANQPQHF	TGTGCCAGCAGTCCCCCAGGGGCCAATCAGCCCCAGCATTTT
TRBV6-5	.	TRBJ1-2	.	CASNSGNYGYTF	TGTGCCAGCAACTCAGGGAACTATGGCTACACCTTC
TRBV6-2/TRBV6-3	few	TRBJ2-7	.	CASSRWNYEQYF	TGTGCCAGCAGTAGGTGGAACTACGAGCAGTACTTC
TRBV7-2	.	TRBJ1-2	.	CASSLARPTANYGYTF	TGTGCCAGCAGCTTAGCTAGGCCGACAGCTAACTATGGCTACACCTTC
TRBV7-2	.	TRBJ1-6	.	CASSVEGGLNNSPLHF	TGTGCCAGCAGCGTAGAGGGAGGGTTAAATAATTCACCCCTCCACTTT
TRBV27	.	TRBJ1-2	.	CASSRPGYGYTF	TGTGCCAGCAGCCGCCCCGGCTATGGCTACACCTTC
TRBV6-5	.	TRBJ2-7	TRBD2	CASSYRRGLAVEQYF	TGTGCCAGCAGTTACCGGAGGGGACTAGCGGTCGAGCAGTACTTC
TRBV9	.	TRBJ1-2	.	CASSLYYYGYTF	TGTGCCAGCAGCCTCTACTACTATGGCTACACCTTC
TRBV6-6	.	TRBJ2-7	.	CASSWYGANEQYF	TGTGCCAGCAGTTGGTACGGGGCCAACGAGCAGTACTTC
TRBV27	.	TRBJ2-7	.	CASSPGTVYEQYF	TGTGCCAGCAGTCCCGGGACGGTCTACGAGCAGTACTTC
TRBV19	few	TRBJ1-1	.	CASTGRLNTEAFF	TGTGCCAGTACCGGGAGATTAAACACTGAAGCTTTCTTT
TRBV28	.	TRBJ1-4	.	CASSLPRGINEKLFF	TGTGCCAGCAGCCTTCCTAGAGGTATTAATGAAAAACTGTTTTTT
TRBV10-3	.	TRBJ1-6	.	CAINQDSNSPLHF	TGTGCCATCAACCAGGACAGTAATTCACCCCTCCACTTT
TRBV28	.	TRBJ1-1	.	CAISLTRGGTEAFF	TGTGCCATCAGCTTAACCCGCGGAGGGACTGAAGCTTTCTTT
TRBV3-1/TRBV3-2	.	TRBJ1-6	TRBD1	CASSQGQGNSPLHF	TGTGCCAGCAGCCAAGGACAGGGGAATTCACCCCTCCACTTT
TRBV28	.	TRBJ1-2	.	CASSQGYGYTF	TGTGCCAGCAGCCAGGGGTATGGCTACACCTTC
TRBV19	.	TRBJ2-2	.	CASISLLESGTGELFF	TGTGCCAGTATATCCCTCCTAGAATCGGGCACCGGGGAGCTGTTTTTT
TRBV27	many	TRBJ1-1	.	CASSLSGRHTEAFF	TGTGCCAGCAGTTTATCGGGGCGGCACACTGAAGCTTTCTTT
TRBV9	.	TRBJ1-1	.	CASSVAYDRRRTEAFF	TGTGCCAGCAGCGTAGCTTACGACCGGAGAAGGACTGAAGCTTTCTTT
TRBV3-1/TRBV3-2	.	TRBJ1-1	TRBD1	CASSQTMQGANFF	TGTGCCAGCAGCCAAACCATGCAGGGGGCTAATTTCTTT